Reported below is one T cell receptor (delta chain). This clone was detected ten times or more. What antigen it recognizes has not been identified. No clone much larger than this one lies a single base away; base qualities are absent. To prepare the library, multiplex PCR was applied. The sequencer listed for this sample is Illumina MiSeq. From each sorted gammadelta T cell sample, both TCR gamma (TRG) and TCR delta (TRD) chains were sequenced. In the source study's methods: The repertoire analyses drew on clonotype tree plots, the accumulated frequency of the top 20 clonotypes, and diversity index (DI) and D75 metrics. With CATT, TCRdb called clones again from the public reads; duplicate DNA rows were later joined. In this record, the V and J calls reflect TCRdb's handling and not the investigators' own analysis. Here the sample has approximately 93,000 delta-chain clones; roughly 0.9% occur a single time. Together, the top ten hold nearly 10% of the sample.

The sample belongs to a study of γδ T cells in repeated Plasmodium falciparum infection (dated by TCRdb to the early 2020s). As for the study more broadly: Malian children exposed to intense seasonal malaria transmission were enrolled in the natural-infection arm and compared with Australian children matched for age and gender. Four controlled human malaria infections were administered to five malaria-naive U.S. adults over roughly 610 days by bites from P. falciparum NF54-infected Anopheles stephensi mosquitoes. Controlled-infection subjects were sampled at baseline, immediately before selected infections, and 21 days after each infection. The gammadelta TCR repertoires from Mali were analysed in two ways: cross-sectionally during periods with no transmission, and longitudinally across episodes of acute febrile malaria. Using both natural infection in Mali and controlled human malaria infection, the study looked at the way repeated Plasmodium falciparum infection shapes the human gammadelta T cell repertoire.

The CDR3, cysteine through phenylalanine, is 18 amino acids long. Solely the CDR3 DNA is kept, with 54 bases framed from the first base. According to the germline V gene, CDR1 reads GEAIGNYY and CDR2 reads EKD. Trimmed from V: 0 bases; trimmed from J: 0 bases; junction bases lacking a gene match: 12. Vgamma9/Vdelta2+ and Vdelta2-negative gammadelta T cell populations were flow-sorted from peripheral blood mononuclear cells for bulk TCR repertoire analysis. Study-level results and caveats: In Vdelta2-negative, largely Vdelta1+, gammadelta TCR repertoires, repeated controlled infections appeared to drive waves of new clonotype selection. Across time and infection, the Vgamma9/Vdelta2+ TCR repertoires showed a highly stable polyclonal makeup, with many TCRgamma sequences overlapping between individuals. Analysis of inter-individual variability in gammadelta T cell responses was limited by the small size of the controlled-infection cohort. Compared with the repertoires of Australian children, the Vdelta2-negative gammadelta TCR repertoires of Malian children appeared more clonally expanded, less diverse and less shared. Generalizability was limited because the Malian cohort came from a small rural village made up predominantly of one ethnic group.

The specimen sequenced was gamma-delta T cells from blood. The clonotype comes from a pool of human donors (malaria-infected and uninfected, not separated). The V and J genes are TRDV2 and TRDJ1, and 7 junctional nucleotides match TRDD3. The CDR3 corresponds to CACDTVSGGPLYTDKLIF. The DNA is as follows: TGTGCCTGTGACACCGTGAGTGGGGGACCTCTTTACACCGATAAACTCATCTTT.